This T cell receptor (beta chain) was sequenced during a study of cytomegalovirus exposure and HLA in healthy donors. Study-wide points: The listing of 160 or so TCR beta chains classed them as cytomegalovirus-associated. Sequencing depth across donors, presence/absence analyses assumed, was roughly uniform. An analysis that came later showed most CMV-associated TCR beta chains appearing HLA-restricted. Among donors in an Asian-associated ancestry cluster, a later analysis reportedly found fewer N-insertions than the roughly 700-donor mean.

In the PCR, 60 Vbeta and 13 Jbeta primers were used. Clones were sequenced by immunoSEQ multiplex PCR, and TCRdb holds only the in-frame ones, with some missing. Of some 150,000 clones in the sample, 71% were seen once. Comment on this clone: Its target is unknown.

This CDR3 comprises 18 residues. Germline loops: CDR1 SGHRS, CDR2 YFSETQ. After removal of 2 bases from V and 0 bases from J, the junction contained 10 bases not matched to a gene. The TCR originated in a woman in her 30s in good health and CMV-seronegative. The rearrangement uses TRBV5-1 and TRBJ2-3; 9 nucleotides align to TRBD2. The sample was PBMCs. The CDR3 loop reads CASSFLAGADISTDTQYF. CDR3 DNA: TGCGCCAGCAGCTTTTTAGCGGGGGCCGATATTAGCACAGATACGCAGTATTTT.